What follows are 15 T cell receptor beta chains derived from one specimen sequenced in a study of T cells in Graves' hyperthyroidism and ophthalmopathy. Template material for amplifying TCR beta CDR3 regions consisted of RNA transcripts. An initial round of RT-PCR targeting the TCR CDR3 relied on the HTBI primer set. MiXCR, run by TCRdb on the multiplex PCR reads, gives a single entry per CDR3 protein. The data hold about 690,000 distinct CDR3 sequences, with around 16% observed a single time. The sequenced sample was blood. All receptors derive from a man aged 45-65 years with Graves' hyperthyroidism.

The chain has TRBV7-2 and TRBJ1-4, with 8 bases lining up with TRBD1. The CDR3 has 15 amino acids. V shed 3 bases, J shed 8 bases, and the junction held 8 bases outside the gene matches. CDR1 and CDR2 (germline): SGHTA, FQGNSA. The CDR3 here is CASSFYRDRREKLFF. In DNA form, the CDR3 reads TGTGCCAGCAGCTTTTACCGGGACAGGCGGGAAAAACTGTTTTTT.

V usage is TRBV11-2 and J usage is TRBJ2-5, with TRBD2 identical over 8 bases. V shed 5 bases and J 4 bases; nucleotides not matched to a gene: 18. Germline values: CDR1 SGHAT, CDR2 FQNNGV. The CDR3 totals 18 residues. CDR3 DNA: TGTGCCAGCAGCCCCCGGGAGGGGAGGGTCCTTTCGGTAGAGACCCAGTACTTC. Translation: CASSPREGRVLSVETQYF. The complete variable domain, with remaining parts taken from reference TRBV11-2 and TRBJ2-5, reads EAGVAQSPRYKIIEKRQSVAFWCNPISGHATLYWYQQILGQGPKLLIQFQNNGVVDDSQLPKDRFSAERLKGVDSTLKIQPAKLEDSAVYLCASSPREGRVLSVETQYFGPGTRLLVL.

Remarks on this clonotype: This may stem from a read error, because a much larger clone lies one nucleotide away. The CDR3 DNA sequence: TGTGCCAGCAGCTGGGGAACAGGGGGAGCCTACAATGAGCAGTACTTC. The encoded protein is CASSWGTGGAYNEQYF. The chain has TRBV7-8 and TRBJ2-1, with TRBD1 matching 8 bases. The J call may be faulty, since TRBJ2-7 better matches the DNA end. Germline V gives CDR1 SGHVS, CDR2 FQNEAQ. The CDR3 extends over 16 amino acids.

This clonotype has a count of ten or more. The chain's CDR3 is CASDRNPGQGTDTQYF. In DNA form, the CDR3 reads TGCGCCAGCGATCGCAACCCGGGACAGGGAACGGATACGCAGTATTTT. The rearrangement links TRBV5-1 to TRBJ2-3, with TRBD1 matching 9 bases. The ends lost 7 bases at V and 6 bases at J; junction bases unmatched: 15. CDR1 is SGHRS, CDR2 YFSETQ, per germline. This CDR3 region has 16 residues. The full variable domain, completed using reference TRBV5-1 and TRBJ2-3, is KAGVTQTPRYLIKTRGQQVTLSCSPISGHRSVSWYQQTPGQGLQFLFEYFSETQRNKGNFPGRFSGRQFSNSRSEMNVSTLELGDSALYLCASDRNPGQGTDTQYFGPGTRLTVL.

The CDR3 is CASSLNIGRTGELFF. The CDR3 coding sequence is TGTGCCAGCAGCTTAAACATTGGCCGCACCGGGGAGCTGTTTTTT. The V and J genes are TRBV7-8 and TRBJ2-2; unclear D gene. In germline, CDR1 is SGHVS, CDR2 FQNEAQ. CDR3 length equals 15 residues. V shed 2 bases and J shed 4 bases, with 11 bases lying between them.

The sample holds many counts of this clonotype. The rearrangement uses TRBV12-3 or TRBV12-4 and TRBJ1-5; D possibly corresponds to TRBD1 (5 bases). CDR3 length: 16 residues. The V end was cut by 1 base, the J end by 0 bases, with 10 bases between. The CDR3 DNA is TGTGCCAGCAGTTTAGGGGGCGGGTATAGCAATCAGCCCCAGCATTTT. Translated: CASSLGGGYSNQPQHF.

This clonotype showed up many times. The V and J genes are TRBV2 and TRBJ1-1, with no clear D. The CDR3 has 15 amino acids. Trimming cost V 10 bases and J 6 bases, with 24 bases left between them. Germline CDR1 and CDR2: SNHLY and FYNNEI. CDR3 protein: CAILYHRRVLAEAFF. The CDR3 nucleotides read TGTGCCATTTTATACCATCGGAGGGTATTGGCTGAAGCTTTCTTT.

This clonotype was seen ten or more times. The chain combines TRBV18 with TRBJ2-7, with 8 nucleotides matching TRBD2. Germline CDR1 reads KGHSH; CDR2 reads LQKENI. The CDR3 is 16 amino acids. Losses at the gene ends were 3 bases for V and 5 bases for J; bases not matched to a gene: 12. The CDR3 sequence: CASSPGFVGLADEQYF. The CDR3 coding sequence is TGTGCCAGCTCACCGGGTTTCGTCGGACTAGCAGACGAGCAGTACTTC.

In its sample, this clonotype was seen many times. This chain uses TRBV20-1 with TRBJ2-2, with TRBD1 as a possible D gene (6 bases). The CDR3 extends over 14 amino acids. Germline CDR1 and CDR2: DFQATT and SNEGSKA (reference sequence). V shed 5 bases and J shed 4 bases, with 14 bases lying between them. The CDR3: CSAVDRGGTGELFF. CDR3 DNA: TGCAGTGCTGTGGACAGAGGGGGCACCGGGGAGCTGTTTTTT.

This clonotype was detected only a few times. The genes are TRBV20-1 and TRBJ2-3; either TRBD1 or TRBD2 may fit D (5 bases each). The CDR3 runs 11 residues. Germline-derived CDR1 and CDR2 are DFQATT and SNEGSKA (reference sequence). The V and J ends lost 6 bases and 5 bases respectively, with 9 bases between them. The chain's CDR3 is CSARDRDTQYF. CDR3 coding DNA: TGCAGTGCAAGGGACCGAGATACGCAGTATTTT.

This clonotype was detected a few times. This chain joins TRBV20-1 and TRBJ1-1; TRBD1 is a possible D gene (6 bases). The CDR3 is 16 residues long. Trimming left V 4 bases short and J 10 bases short, with 28 bases between. The germline V gene has CDR1 DFQATT and CDR2 SNEGSKA (reference sequence). CDR3 sequence: CSATEGGSVLDGSAFF. The DNA for the CDR3 is TGCAGTGCTACGGAGGGGGGCTCCGTTCTGGACGGTTCAGCTTTCTTT.

The rearrangement uses TRBV7-9 and TRBJ2-7; TRBD1 matches 8 bases. Unmatched junction bases numbered 3, after V lost 3 bases and J lost 2 bases. Germline-derived CDR1 and CDR2 are SEHNR and FQNEAQ (reference sequence). This CDR3 is built from 14 residues. CDR3 residues: CASSFNRGTYEQYF. The DNA of the CDR3 is TGTGCCAGCAGCTTTAACAGGGGGACCTACGAGCAGTACTTC.

This clonotype turned up a few times. The rearrangement links TRBV29-1 to TRBJ2-7; no definite D call. Germline V gene lookup returns CDR1 SQVTM and CDR2 ANQGSEA. The CDR3 sequence is 12 residues long. Trimming pared 1 base from V and 5 bases from J, leaving 9 bases between. CDR3 bases: TGCAGCGTTGAAGGAGAGGTGGACGAGCAGTACTTC. It codes for CSVEGEVDEQYF.

The table lists this clonotype with a few counts. The chain is built from TRBV19 and TRBJ2-2; 14 bases line up with TRBD2. CDR1 and CDR2 from the germline V gene are LNHDA and SQIVND (reference sequence). The CDR3 runs 20 residues. V lost 7 bases and J lost 6; bases outside the gene matches: 19. The CDR3 here is CASNTTGAGTSGSIPGELFF. The CDR3 coding sequence is TGTGCCAGTAATACCACAGGGGCCGGGACTAGCGGGAGTATCCCCGGGGAGCTGTTTTTT.

This clonotype has a count of ten or more. The genes are TRBV2 and TRBJ2-3; D gene ambiguous. The CDR3 is 15 residues long. V shed 5 bases and J shed 2 bases, with 14 bases lying between them. The germline V gene has CDR1 SNHLY and CDR2 FYNNEI. CDR3 sequence: CASSPSTAATDTQYF. The DNA for the CDR3 is TGTGCCAGCAGTCCTTCGACGGCTGCCACAGATACGCAGTATTTT.